The 23 T cell receptor beta chains below come from one sample, sequenced in a study of cytomegalovirus exposure and HLA in healthy donors. Primers included in the PCR were 60 Vbeta and 13 Jbeta primers. TCRdb's copy holds only in-frame clones and misses some; the assay was immunoSEQ multiplex PCR. Counted here are 150,000 to 200,000 clones, roughly 74% occurring once; the ten biggest clones make up over 9%. The sample was PBMCs. Receptor source: a man aged 18 to 29 in good health and CMV-seropositive.

This clone was picked up a small number of times. The chain employs TRBV7-2 and TRBJ2-2; D is unclear. With 5 bases removed from V and 4 bases from J, the gap between germline ends came to 5 bases. CDR1 and CDR2 (germline): SGHTA, FQGNSA. The CDR3 loop spans 12 amino acids. The CDR3 region is CASSPRTGELFF. Here the CDR3 DNA reads TGTGCCAGCAGCCCGCGCACCGGGGAGCTGTTTTTT.

There are a few counts of this clone. The V and J genes are TRBV4-1 and TRBJ2-2; weak D call: TRBD1 (5 bases). V was shortened by 1 base and J by 4 bases, with 7 bases between the two germline ends. The CDR3 sequence is 14 residues long. Germline-derived CDR1 and CDR2 are MGHRA and YSYEKL. CDR3 residues: CASSQARGTGELFF. DNA of the CDR3: TGCGCCAGCAGCCAAGCAAGGGGCACCGGGGAGCTGTTTTTT.

The chain couples TRBV7-8 to TRBJ1-2; 9 nucleotides match TRBD1. The CDR3 has 14 amino acids. Germline V gene sequence: CDR1 SGHVS, CDR2 FQNEAQ. V was pared by 3 bases and J by 6 bases, with 5 bases of the junction left unmatched. The CDR3 is CASSLGQGLDGYTF. The CDR3 region has the DNA TGTGCCAGCAGCTTGGGACAGGGTCTCGATGGCTACACCTTC. Variable domain in full (rest from reference TRBV7-8 and TRBJ1-2): GAGVSQSPRYKVAKRGQDVALRCDPISGHVSLFWYQQALGQGPEFLTYFQNEAQLDKSGLPSDRFFAERPEGSVSTLKIQRTQQEDSAVYLCASSLGQGLDGYTFGSGTRLTVV.

The chain combines TRBV21-1 with TRBJ1-5; the D call TRBD1 from the table was never checked on the DNA. TRBV21-1 is reported as a pseudogene. CDR3 size: 16 residues. CDR3 amino acids: CASRQVVAPYNQPQHF. The CDR3 DNA follows: TGTGCCAGCAGACAGGTAGTGGCCCCGTACAATCAGCCCCAGCATTTT.

The V gene is TRBV9, the J gene TRBJ2-1; D perhaps matches TRBD2 (5 bases). The germline gives CDR1 SGDLS, CDR2 YYNGEE. The V end lost 4 bases, the J end lost 7 bases, and 12 bases lay between the germline ends. The CDR3 is made up of 13 amino acids. The CDR3 is CASSPRTENEQFF. CDR3 nucleotide sequence: TGTGCCAGCAGCCCAAGGACTGAGAATGAGCAGTTCTTC.

The chain has TRBV30 and TRBJ2-3; tentative D call: TRBD2 (6 bases). CDR1 is GTSNPN and CDR2 is SVGIG in the germline V gene (reference sequence). V shed 8 bases and J shed 0 bases, with 15 bases lying between them. The CDR3 runs 14 residues. The CDR3: CAVSRDFSTDTQYF. The CDR3 nucleotides are TGTGCCGTGTCGCGGGACTTTAGCACAGATACGCAGTATTTT. The full variable domain, completed using reference TRBV30 and TRBJ2-3, is SQTIHQWPATLVQPVGSPLSLECTVEGTSNPNLYWYRQAAGRGLQLLFYSVGIGQISSEVPQNLSASRPQDRQFILSSKKLLLSDSGFYLCAVSRDFSTDTQYFGPGTRLTVL.

The CDR3 protein is CASSYDRATDTQYF. CDR3 coding DNA: TGTGCCAGCAGTTACGACAGGGCTACAGATACGCAGTATTTT. The chain has TRBV6-6 and TRBJ2-3; 7 bases agree with TRBD1. V gave up 2 bases and J gave up 3 bases; unmatched junction bases: 2. The germline V gene has CDR1 MNHNY and CDR2 SVGAGI (reference sequence). The CDR3 contains 14 residues.

The chain joins TRBV7-6 to TRBJ2-7, with 9 positions matching TRBD2. V lost 5 bases and J lost 4; bases outside the gene matches: 6. Germline V gene sequence: CDR1 SGHVS, CDR2 FNYEAQ. The CDR3 spans 14 residues. The CDR3 sequence: CASSHRLADYEQYF. DNA for the CDR3: TGTGCCAGCAGCCACCGACTAGCGGATTACGAGCAGTACTTC.

The genes are TRBV7-9 and TRBJ1-2; 12 positions match TRBD1. The CDR3 sequence is 18 residues long. J was trimmed by 0 bases and V by 5 bases; bases with no gene match: 10. The V gene's germline CDR1 is SEHNR and CDR2 FQNEAQ (reference sequence). The CDR3 spells CASSDPGTGGPSNYGYTF. In nucleotides, the CDR3 is TGTGCCAGCAGCGACCCCGGGACAGGGGGCCCCTCTAACTATGGCTACACCTTC.

This rearrangement joins TRBV6-6 to TRBJ1-5, with D perhaps TRBD1 (5 bases). This CDR3 has 14 residues. Germline V gene data show CDR1 as MNHNY and CDR2 as SVGAGI (reference sequence). Trimming shortened V by 5 bases and J by 7 bases, and 15 bases separated the two germline ends. CDR3 loop: CASSETQEGQPQHF. The CDR3 DNA reads TGTGCCAGCAGTGAGACACAGGAGGGGCAGCCCCAGCATTTT.

V is TRBV28 and J is TRBJ1-1, with a possible D match to TRBD1 (6 bases). This CDR3 is built from 16 residues. Looked up from germline, CDR1 is MDHEN and CDR2 is SYDVKM. Trimming took 3 bases from V and 0 from J, leaving 14 bases between them. The CDR3 is CASSFLTGRLNTEAFF. CDR3 nucleotides: TGTGCCAGCAGTTTCTTGACAGGACGACTGAACACTGAAGCTTTCTTT. Full variable domain (remainder filled in from reference TRBV28 and TRBJ1-1): DVKVTQSSRYLVKRTGEKVFLECVQDMDHENMFWYRQDPGLGLRLIYFSYDVKMKEKGDIPEGYSVSREKKERFSLILESASTNQTSMYLCASSFLTGRLNTEAFFGQGTRLTVV.

The table lists this clone with a count of one. Its ends do not fully match the called genes, so a read error is possible. The chain joins TRBV6-5 to TRBJ1-2; D is unresolved. The CDR3 loop spans 14 amino acids. In germline, CDR1 is MNHEY, CDR2 SVGAGI. The DNA of the CDR3 is TGTGCCAGCAGTTACACGGCAGACTCCTATGGCTACCCCTTC. It encodes CASSYTADSYGYPF.

CDR3 nucleotides: TGTGCCAGCAGCCTTAGGACAGACCCCCGGTGGAATCAGCCCCAGCATTTT. This encodes CASSLRTDPRWNQPQHF. V usage is TRBV5-8 and J usage is TRBJ1-5; tentatively, D is TRBD1 (6 bases). The CDR3 has 17 residues. V lost 4 bases and J 4 bases, leaving 21 bases between the germline ends. CDR1 is SGHTS, CDR2 YDEGEE, per germline.

The chain combines TRBV19 with TRBJ2-7; D is unclear. This CDR3 region has 15 residues. Germline CDR1 LNHDA, CDR2 SQIVND (reference sequence). The V and J ends lost 10 bases and 5 bases respectively, with 24 bases between them. The CDR3 coding sequence is TGTGCCACAAAGCAGAATCAGATTAAGCAGGACGAGCAGTACTTC. This encodes CATKQNQIKQDEQYF. The variable domain in full, with the rest retrieved from reference TRBV19 and TRBJ2-7, is DGGITQSPKYLFRKEGQNVTLSCEQNLNHDAMYWYRQDPGQGLRLIYYSQIVNDFQKGDIAEGYSVSREKKESFPLTVTSAQKNPTAFYLCATKQNQIKQDEQYFGPGTRLTVT.

The V and J genes are TRBV6-5 and TRBJ1-5; 7 nucleotides match TRBD1. Germline loops: CDR1 MNHEY, CDR2 SVGAGI. The junction had 7 bases not matched to a gene; V was cut back by 0 bases and J by 5 bases. The CDR3 is made up of 16 amino acids. This CDR3 reads CASSYSDRVVDQPQHF. The DNA of the CDR3 is TGTGCCAGCAGTTACTCCGACAGGGTGGTCGATCAGCCCCAGCATTTT.

The V call is TRBV18, the J call TRBJ2-1, with 9 bases aligning to TRBD1. V lost 6 bases to trimming and J lost 1 base; unmatched junction nucleotides: 10. The CDR3 spans 17 residues. In germline, CDR1 is KGHSH, CDR2 LQKENI. This CDR3 reads CASSPFLGQGSYNEQFF. The CDR3 DNA sequence: TGTGCCAGCTCCCCTTTCCTCGGACAGGGGTCCTACAATGAGCAGTTCTTC. Looking up the rest from reference TRBV18 and TRBJ2-1 gives the full variable domain: NAGVMQNPRHLVRRRGQEARLRCSPMKGHSHVYWYRQLPEEGLKFMVYLQKENIIDESGMPKERFSAEFPKEGPSILRIQQVVRGDSAAYFCASSPFLGQGSYNEQFFGPGTRLTVL.

This clone was picked up a small number of times. The V and J genes are TRBV27 and TRBJ2-2; D is perhaps TRBD2 (5 bases). V was cut by 9 bases and J by 5 bases, with 7 bases left in between. The CDR3 is made up of 11 amino acids. CDR1 and CDR2 from the germline V gene are MNHEY and SMNVEV (reference sequence). CDR3 bases: TGTGCCAGTGGAGGAACCGGGGAGCTGTTTTTT. Amino acid sequence: CASGGTGELFF.

This chain connects TRBV5-1 to TRBJ2-1, with TRBD2 as a possible D gene (6 bases). V lost 4 bases and J 10 bases, leaving 12 bases between the germline ends. The germline CDR1 and CDR2 sequences are SGHRS and YFSETQ. The length of the CDR3 is 12 residues. The CDR3 sequence: CASSPRGGEQFF. The CDR3 nucleotides are TGCGCCAGCAGCCCCCGGGGAGGCGAGCAGTTCTTC.

In nucleotides, the CDR3 is TGTGCCAGCAGCGTTGACAGGGGTCCAACTACGGGTGAAAAACTGTTTTTT. This translates into CASSVDRGPTTGEKLFF. The J gene is TRBJ1-4, the V gene TRBV9; 8 positions agree with TRBD1. CDR3 length: 17 residues. V lost 2 bases and J lost 7; bases outside the gene matches: 13. Per the germline V gene, CDR1 is SGDLS and CDR2 is YYNGEE.

This clone was observed a handful of times. The V and J genes are TRBV4-2 and TRBJ1-1; no clear D gene. Trimming removed 8 bases from V and 1 base from J, with 8 bases in between. The CDR3 is 12 residues long. Germline CDR1 and CDR2: LGHNA and YNFKEQ. The CDR3 reads CASGEQNTEAFF. The CDR3 DNA is TGTGCCAGCGGAGAACAGAACACTGAAGCTTTCTTT.

The genes are TRBV27 and TRBJ1-2; D not resolved. Germline assignment: CDR1 MNHEY and CDR2 SMNVEV (reference sequence). V lost 4 bases, J lost 6 bases, and 15 bases lay in between. The CDR3 consists of 14 residues. CDR3 nucleotide sequence: TGTGCCAGCAGTTGGCGGGAGGGCACGGATGGCTACACCTTC. Translating gives CASSWREGTDGYTF.

Comments on this clone: One end of the junction does not line up with germline, which may come from a read error. The rearrangement joins TRBV7-9 to TRBJ2-2; 12 bases line up with TRBD2. The CDR3 has 17 residues. CDR1 is SEHNR, CDR2 FQNEAQ, per germline (reference sequence). DNA of the CDR3: TGTTCCAGCAGCCCAGGACTAGCGGGATTGAACACCGGGGAGCTGTTTTTT. Encoded protein: CSSSPGLAGLNTGELFF.

The chain has TRBV28 and TRBJ2-1; D possibly corresponds to TRBD2 (6 bases). This CDR3 is 14 amino acids long. Looked up from germline, CDR1 is MDHEN and CDR2 is SYDVKM. V lost 4 bases and J 3 bases, leaving 10 bases between the germline ends. The CDR3 DNA sequence: TGTGCCAGCAGTTCACAGACTAGCTACAATGAGCAGTTCTTC. Translated: CASSSQTSYNEQFF.